In this sample, the clone carrying this T cell receptor beta chain turned up once. The sample comes from a study of blood T cell repertoires in COVID-19. This CDR3 is 13 amino acids long. The germline CDR1 and CDR2 sequences are LGHDT and YNNKEL (reference sequence). The V end was cut by 6 bases, the J end by 2 bases, with 10 bases between. Produced via immunoSEQ multiplex PCR; TCRdb's table is partial and in-frame only. The sample lists about 170,000 clones; approximately 85% were seen once. Sequenced: peripheral blood. The chain carries TRBV3-1 (or the pseudogene TRBV3-2) and TRBJ1-2; D unresolved. The receptor comes from an elderly man with COVID-19, enrolled during active disease. CDR3 DNA sequence: TGTGCCAGCAGTCTCCGGGAAAACTATGGCTACACCTTC. Translation: CASSLRENYGYTF.